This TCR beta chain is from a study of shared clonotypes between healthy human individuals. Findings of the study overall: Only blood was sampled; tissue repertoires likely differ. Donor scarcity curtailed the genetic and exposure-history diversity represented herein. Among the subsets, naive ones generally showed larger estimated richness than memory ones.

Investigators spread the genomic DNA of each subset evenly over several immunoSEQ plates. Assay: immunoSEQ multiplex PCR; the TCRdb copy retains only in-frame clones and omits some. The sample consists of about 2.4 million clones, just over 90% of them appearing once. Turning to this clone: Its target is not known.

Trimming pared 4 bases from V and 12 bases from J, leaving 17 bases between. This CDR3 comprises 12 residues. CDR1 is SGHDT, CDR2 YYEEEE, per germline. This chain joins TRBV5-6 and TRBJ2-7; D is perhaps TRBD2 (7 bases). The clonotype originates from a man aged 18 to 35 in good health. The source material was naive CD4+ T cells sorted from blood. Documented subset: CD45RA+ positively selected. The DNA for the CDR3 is TGTGCCAGCAGCCCTTTGGCGGGGGCGTCGTACTTC. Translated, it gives CASSPLAGASYF.